This T cell receptor (beta chain) appears in the sequencing data of a study of cytomegalovirus exposure and HLA in healthy donors. PCR primers comprised 60 Vbeta and 13 Jbeta primers. TCRdb's copy holds only in-frame clones and misses some; the assay was immunoSEQ multiplex PCR. The data contain about 220,000 clones, about 74% of them singletons. Concerning this clone: Its antigen is still unknown.

CDR3 length: 15 amino acids. V trimming: 6 bases; J trimming: 4 bases; junction bases outside the gene matches: 5. CDR1 is MNHEY and CDR2 is SVGAGI in the germline V gene. Findings and limits, study-wide: Across donors, presence/absence analyses took sequencing depth to be roughly uniform.

The chain joins TRBV6-5 to TRBJ2-2, with TRBD2 matching 10 bases. The receptor was derived from a woman aged 25-40 years in good health and CMV-seronegative. The sequencing input was PBMCs. The CDR3 coding sequence is TGTGCCAGCAGCCAAGCGGGGGGGCGCACCGGGGAGCTGTTTTTT. This codes for CASSQAGGRTGELFF.